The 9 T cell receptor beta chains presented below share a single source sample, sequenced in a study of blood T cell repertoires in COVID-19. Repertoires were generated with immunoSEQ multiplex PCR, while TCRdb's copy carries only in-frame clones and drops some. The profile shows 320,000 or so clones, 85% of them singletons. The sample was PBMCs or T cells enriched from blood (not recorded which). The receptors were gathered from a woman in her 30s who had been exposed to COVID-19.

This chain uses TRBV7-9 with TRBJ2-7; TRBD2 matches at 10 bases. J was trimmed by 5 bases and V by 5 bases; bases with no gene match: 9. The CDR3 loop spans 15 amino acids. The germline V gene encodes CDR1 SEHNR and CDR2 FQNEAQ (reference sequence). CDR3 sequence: CASSPPSGSSDEQYF. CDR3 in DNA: TGTGCCAGCAGCCCCCCTAGCGGGAGTAGCGACGAGCAGTACTTC.

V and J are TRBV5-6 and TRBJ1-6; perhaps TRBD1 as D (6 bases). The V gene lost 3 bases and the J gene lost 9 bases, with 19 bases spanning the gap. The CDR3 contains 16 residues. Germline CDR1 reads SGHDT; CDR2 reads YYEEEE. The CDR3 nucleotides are TGTGCCAGCAGCTCTTCGACAGGATCCCGGGTTTCACCCCTCCACTTT. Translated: CASSSSTGSRVSPLHF.

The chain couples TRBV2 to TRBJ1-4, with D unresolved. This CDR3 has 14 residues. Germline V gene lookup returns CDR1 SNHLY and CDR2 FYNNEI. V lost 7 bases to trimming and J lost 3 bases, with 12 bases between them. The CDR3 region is CASNSWQSNEKLFF. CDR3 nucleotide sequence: TGTGCCAGCAATTCTTGGCAGTCTAATGAAAAACTGTTTTTT.

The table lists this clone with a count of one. CDR3 in DNA: TGTGCCAGCTCCCAAGGAACCAGAGGCGATGGCTACACCTTC. Its translation is CASSQGTRGDGYTF. The chain links TRBV18 to TRBJ1-2; D is unresolved. CDR1 KGHSH and CDR2 LQKENI come from the germline V gene. The CDR3 loop spans 14 amino acids. V was trimmed by 6 bases and J by 6 bases, leaving 17 bases between them.

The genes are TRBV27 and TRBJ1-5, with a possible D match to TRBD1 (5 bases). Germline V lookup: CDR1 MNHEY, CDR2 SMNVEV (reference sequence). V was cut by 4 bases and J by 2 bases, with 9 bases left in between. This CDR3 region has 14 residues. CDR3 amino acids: CASSSGRGNQPQHF. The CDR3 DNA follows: TGTGCCAGCAGTTCAGGGAGGGGCAATCAGCCCCAGCATTTT.

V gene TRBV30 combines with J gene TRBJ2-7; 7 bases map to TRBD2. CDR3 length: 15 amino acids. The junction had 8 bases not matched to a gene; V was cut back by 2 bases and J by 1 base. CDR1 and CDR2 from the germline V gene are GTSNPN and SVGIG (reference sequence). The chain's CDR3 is CAWSSSSSGSYEQYF. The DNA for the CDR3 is TGTGCCTGGAGTTCCTCATCTAGCGGATCCTACGAGCAGTACTTC.

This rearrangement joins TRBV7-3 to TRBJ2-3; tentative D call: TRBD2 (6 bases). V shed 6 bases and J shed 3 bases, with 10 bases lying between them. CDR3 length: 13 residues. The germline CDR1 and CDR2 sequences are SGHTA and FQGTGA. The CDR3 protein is CASRFRGTDTQYF. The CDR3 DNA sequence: TGTGCCAGCAGGTTCCGGGGGACAGATACGCAGTATTTT.

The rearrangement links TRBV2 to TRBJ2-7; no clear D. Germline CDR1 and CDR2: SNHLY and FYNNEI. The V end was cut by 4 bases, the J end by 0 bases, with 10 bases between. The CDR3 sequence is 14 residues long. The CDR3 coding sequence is TGTGCCAGCAGTGTAGGCGACACCTCCTACGAGCAGTACTTC. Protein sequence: CASSVGDTSYEQYF.

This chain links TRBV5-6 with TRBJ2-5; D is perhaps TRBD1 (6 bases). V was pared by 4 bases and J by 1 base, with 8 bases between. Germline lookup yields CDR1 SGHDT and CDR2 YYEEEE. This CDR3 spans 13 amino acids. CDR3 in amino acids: CASSRDIQETQYF. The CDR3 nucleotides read TGTGCCAGCAGCAGGGACATCCAAGAGACCCAGTACTTC.